This TCR beta chain came from a study of control samples from healthy donors and cancer patients. V was clipped by 2 bases and J by 5 bases; unmatched bases: 7. Germline V gene lookup returns CDR1 MNHEY and CDR2 SVGAGI. The CDR3 length is 15 residues. Method: immunoSEQ multiplex PCR; TCRdb's copy keeps in-frame clones and lacks some. This sample has some 150,000 clones; over 95% occur once, and the top ten carry approximately 1%. The gene calls are TRBV6-5 and TRBJ2-3; 7 bases line up with TRBD1. Sequenced: blood. This TCR derives from a woman aged 25-40 years in good health. The CDR3 DNA reads as TGTGCCAGCAGTTACACCGGGACAGTACAAGATACGCAGTATTTT. It is translated as CASSYTGTVQDTQYF.